These 27 T cell receptor beta chains share one sample of origin, sequenced in a study of T cell responses to AZD1222 COVID-19 vaccine. This table comes from immunoSEQ multiplex PCR, and its TCRdb copy is limited to in-frame clones, with some not included. The table records roughly 140,000 clones, approximately 90% of them present only once. The sample consisted of peripheral blood, taken 28 days after the second AZD1222 dose. Receptors were obtained from an adult who received the AZD1222 COVID-19 vaccine.

The rearrangement links TRBV4-2 to TRBJ1-1; 12 bases agree with TRBD1. Trimming cost V 5 bases and J 0 bases; bases outside gene matches: 7. The CDR3 covers 17 residues. Germline V CDR1 and CDR2: LGHNA, YNFKEQ. The CDR3 DNA follows: TGTGCCAGCAGCGAGAGGTGGGACAGGGGGCTGAACACTGAAGCTTTCTTT. Translated, it gives CASSERWDRGLNTEAFF.

In the case of this clone: The germline gene is not matched at one end of the junction; a read error may be the cause. V gene TRBV4-2 combines with J gene TRBJ2-1; maybe TRBD2 (6 bases). The CDR3 sequence is 13 residues long. From germline, CDR1 is LGHNA and CDR2 YNFKEQ. As DNA, the CDR3 is TGTGCCAGCAGCCAAGATTACCGGACTCGGGAGCTCTTC. It is translated as CASSQDYRTRELF.

The chain employs TRBV2 and TRBJ1-2; D possibly corresponds to TRBD1 (5 bases). The V gene's germline CDR1 is SNHLY and CDR2 FYNNEI. V lost 4 bases, J lost 2 bases, and 11 bases lay in between. The CDR3 covers 14 residues. Here the CDR3 reads CASSGLRGNYGYTF. The CDR3 DNA sequence: TGTGCCAGCAGTGGGCTTCGGGGGAACTATGGCTACACCTTC.

This clone occurred once. The chain combines TRBV10-3 with TRBJ1-1; 7 nucleotides align to TRBD1. V lost 7 bases, J lost 1 base, and 6 bases stayed unmatched. Germline V gene lookup returns CDR1 ENHRY and CDR2 SYGVKD. The CDR3 spans 14 residues. CDR3: CAITPTGRNTEAFF. The CDR3 DNA is TGTGCCATCACTCCGACAGGGAGGAACACTGAAGCTTTCTTT.

The chain has TRBV28 and TRBJ2-7, with TRBD1 identical over 7 bases. Per the germline V gene, CDR1 is MDHEN and CDR2 is SYDVKM. With V trimmed by 5 bases and J by 6 bases, 4 bases remained unmatched. The CDR3 contains 12 residues. CDR3 protein: CASSPTGAEQYF. Here the CDR3 DNA reads TGTGCCAGCAGTCCAACAGGGGCCGAGCAGTACTTC.

This clone turned up a few times. The chain combines TRBV5-4 with TRBJ1-1; D is undetermined. Germline V gene lookup returns CDR1 SGHNT and CDR2 YYREEE (reference sequence). This CDR3 spans 14 amino acids. The ends were cut back, 9 bases at V and 0 bases at J, with 15 bases in the middle. Here the CDR3 DNA reads TGTGCCACCACCTTAGGCGCGGTGAACACTGAAGCTTTCTTT. This translates into CATTLGAVNTEAFF.

CDR3 coding DNA: TGCGCCAGCCGCACCGGTAGCGGGAGCTTCGATGAGCAGTTCTTC. Its protein is CASRTGSGSFDEQFF. V is TRBV5-1 and J is TRBJ2-1; 9 bases fit TRBD2. Trimming took 7 bases from V and 8 from J; bases not matched to a gene: 13. Germline-derived CDR1 and CDR2 are SGHRS and YFSETQ. The CDR3 extends over 15 amino acids. Using reference TRBV5-1 and TRBJ2-1 for the parts outside the CDR3, the full variable domain is KAGVTQTPRYLIKTRGQQVTLSCSPISGHRSVSWYQQTPGQGLQFLFEYFSETQRNKGNFPGRFSGRQFSNSRSEMNVSTLELGDSALYLCASRTGSGSFDEQFFGPGTRLTVL.

V is TRBV15 and J is TRBJ2-5; D unresolved. Germline V CDR1 and CDR2: LNHNV, YYDKDF (reference sequence). The CDR3 loop spans 14 amino acids. The ends were cut back, 1 base at V and 3 bases at J, with 9 bases in the middle. CDR3 coding DNA: TGTGCCACCAGCAGAGTAGGACGGGAAGAGACCCAGTACTTC. This translates into CATSRVGREETQYF.

The DNA for the CDR3 is TGTGCCAGCAGCGGGAGAGCGAACACCGGGGAGCTGTTTTTT. Amino acids: CASSGRANTGELFF. The chain joins TRBV9 to TRBJ2-2; D is ambiguous. Germline V gene sequence: CDR1 SGDLS, CDR2 YYNGEE. The CDR3 covers 14 residues. The V end lost 3 bases, the J end lost 0 bases, and 6 bases lay between the germline ends.

The gene calls are TRBV9 and TRBJ1-3; no clear D gene. The CDR3 consists of 16 residues. The germline V gene has CDR1 SGDLS and CDR2 YYNGEE. Between the trimmed V and J ends, which lost 2 bases and 4 bases, there was a span of 16 bases. The CDR3 DNA follows: TGTGCCAGCAGCGTCGGGCCTAGTATGGGAGGAAACACCATATATTTT. It yields the protein CASSVGPSMGGNTIYF.

The rearrangement uses TRBV15 and TRBJ2-7; 9 nucleotides match TRBD2. The CDR3 has 15 residues. The V gene end was trimmed by 2 bases and the J gene end by 6 bases; junction bases not matched to a gene: 8. CDR1 is LNHNV, CDR2 YYDKDF, per germline (reference sequence). The CDR3 here is CATSRSPASGIEQYF. The CDR3 DNA reads TGTGCCACCAGCAGAAGCCCCGCTAGCGGGATCGAGCAGTACTTC.

The chain links TRBV30 to TRBJ1-2; 8 bases align to TRBD1. CDR1 GTSNPN and CDR2 SVGIG come from the germline V gene (reference sequence). The CDR3 has 14 residues. J gave up 5 bases and V 6 bases, and 11 bases lay outside the gene matches. CDR3 nucleotides: TGTGCCTGTACTCGGACAGGGTCTCCTTATGGCTACACCTTC. This sequence encodes CACTRTGSPYGYTF.

The chain has TRBV4-2 and TRBJ2-7; TRBD2 matches 13 bases. V gave up 0 bases and J gave up 3 bases; unmatched junction bases: 2. Germline lookup yields CDR1 LGHNA and CDR2 YNFKEQ. The CDR3 is 16 amino acids. The CDR3 reads CASSQDGLAGVYEQYF. CDR3 DNA: TGTGCCAGCAGCCAAGATGGACTAGCGGGAGTCTACGAGCAGTACTTC.

As regards this clone: Other DNA sequences in this specimen translate into the identical CDR3. The gene calls are TRBV5-1 and TRBJ2-5; D is unresolved. Trimming took 2 bases from V and 3 from J, leaving 2 bases between them. CDR1 is SGHRS and CDR2 is YFSETQ in the germline V gene. The length of the CDR3 is 11 residues. The CDR3 spells CASSLEETQYF. The CDR3 bases are TGCGCCAGCAGCTTAGAAGAGACCCAGTACTTC.

The V gene is TRBV5-4, the J gene TRBJ2-1; TRBD2 matches at 10 bases. The CDR3 covers 16 residues. Germline CDR1 reads SGHNT; CDR2 reads YYREEE (reference sequence). The V segment lost 5 bases and the J segment 10 bases; nucleotides outside the gene matches: 15. In nucleotides, the CDR3 is TGTGCCAGCAGTTGGGCCGTAGGACTAGCGGTGAAGGAGCAGTTCTTC. Amino acids: CASSWAVGLAVKEQFF.

In its sample, this clone was seen a few times. V gene TRBV14 combines with J gene TRBJ1-2; D gene uncertain. CDR1 and CDR2 from the germline V gene are SGHDN and FVKESK. This CDR3 comprises 17 residues. The V end was cut by 1 base, the J end by 4 bases, with 19 bases between. The CDR3 bases are TGTGCCAGCAGCCAAGCATGGAGTGGATCCAAGTCCTATGGCTACACCTTC. Translating it yields CASSQAWSGSKSYGYTF. Filled out from reference TRBV14 and TRBJ1-2, the complete variable domain reads EAGVTQFPSHSVIEKGQTVTLRCDPISGHDNLYWYRRVMGKEIKFLLHFVKESKQDESGMPNNRFLAERTGGTYSTLKVQPAELEDSGVYFCASSQAWSGSKSYGYTFGSGTRLTVV.

This chain links TRBV5-5 with TRBJ1-1; 8 nucleotides align to TRBD1. V lost 4 bases and J lost 4; bases outside the gene matches: 9. Germline V CDR1 and CDR2: SGHKS, YYEKEE (reference sequence). There are 15 residues in the CDR3. The CDR3 DNA is TGTGCCAGCAGCACGGAGGACAGGGTTGGCACTGAAGCTTTCTTT. Protein: CASSTEDRVGTEAFF.

The genes are TRBV4-2 and TRBJ1-2; tentative D call: TRBD1 (5 bases). Trimming removed 1 base from V and 3 bases from J, with 15 bases in between. This CDR3 comprises 16 residues. The germline gives CDR1 LGHNA, CDR2 YNFKEQ. This CDR3 is CASSQGGTREDYGYTF. The DNA of the CDR3 is TGTGCCAGCAGCCAAGGGGGAACCAGGGAGGACTATGGCTACACCTTC.

V gene TRBV24-1 combines with J gene TRBJ2-2, with a weak D call TRBD2 (7 bases). V lost 0 bases and J 3 bases, leaving 13 bases between the germline ends. The CDR3 runs to 17 residues. The germline CDR1 and CDR2 sequences are KGHDR and SFDVKD. The CDR3 DNA reads as TGTGCCACCAGTGATTTGGGCGCGGGGGCTTACACCGGGGAGCTGTTTTTT. This codes for CATSDLGAGAYTGELFF.

The rearrangement links TRBV11-2 to TRBJ1-1; D ambiguous. CDR1 is SGHAT and CDR2 is FQNNGV in the germline V gene. Trimming took 1 base from V and 4 from J, leaving 13 bases between them. The CDR3 contains 15 residues. Here the CDR3 DNA reads TGTGCCAGCAGCTTAGGGTATGCGGAACGCACTGAAGCTTTCTTT. It encodes CASSLGYAERTEAFF.

The chain is built from TRBV7-9 and TRBJ1-4; TRBD1 is a possible D gene (6 bases). Looked up from germline, CDR1 is SEHNR and CDR2 is FQNEAQ (reference sequence). Trimming left V 2 bases short and J 6 bases short, with 10 bases between. This CDR3 has 14 amino acids. The CDR3 DNA sequence: TGTGCCAGCAGCTTAAATTCAGGGGATGAAAAACTGTTTTTT. Amino acids: CASSLNSGDEKLFF.

This chain uses TRBV7-9 with TRBJ1-1; D gene uncertain. This CDR3 spans 13 amino acids. Trimming removed 5 bases from V and 1 base from J, with 8 bases in between. CDR1 is SEHNR and CDR2 is FQNEAQ in the germline V gene (reference sequence). This CDR3 reads CASSEEPNTEAFF. The CDR3 DNA reads as TGTGCCAGCAGCGAGGAACCGAACACTGAAGCTTTCTTT.

The CDR3 region has the DNA TGTGCCAGTAGTATAGGGGACAGAGGATCTTATTCACCCCTCCACTTT. Its protein is CASSIGDRGSYSPLHF. V gene TRBV19 combines with J gene TRBJ1-6, with 7 bases that match TRBD1. The J segment lost 8 bases and the V segment lost 1 base, leaving 8 bases of the junction unmatched. The CDR3 is 16 residues long. Germline V gives CDR1 LNHDA, CDR2 SQIVND (reference sequence).

This clone showed up just once. The rearrangement uses TRBV6-5 and TRBJ1-2; perhaps TRBD1 as D (6 bases). The V end was cut by 2 bases, the J end by 5 bases, with 18 bases between. CDR3 length: 16 amino acids. Germline loops: CDR1 MNHEY, CDR2 SVGAGI. The CDR3 sequence is CASSYAKTGRVYGYTF. The CDR3 coding sequence is TGTGCCAGCAGTTACGCAAAAACAGGGCGGGTTTATGGCTACACCTTC.

The chain carries TRBV28 and TRBJ1-2; a possible D gene is TRBD1 (5 bases). CDR3 size: 15 residues. Germline lookup yields CDR1 MDHEN and CDR2 SYDVKM. Trimming shortened V by 6 bases and J by 4 bases, and 18 bases separated the two germline ends. CDR3 amino acids: CASREGTATFYGYTF. In nucleotides, the CDR3 is TGTGCCAGCAGGGAAGGGACGGCGACCTTCTATGGCTACACCTTC.

The gene calls are TRBV7-9 and TRBJ2-7; a possible D gene is TRBD2 (6 bases). Per the germline V gene, CDR1 is SEHNR and CDR2 is FQNEAQ (reference sequence). Trimming left V 1 base short and J 5 bases short, with 12 bases between. The CDR3 length is 14 residues. The CDR3 bases are TGTGCCAGCAGCTTAGGACTAGACAGTCACGAGCAGTACTTC. Protein: CASSLGLDSHEQYF.

Only one count was recorded for this clone. The chain joins TRBV5-5 to TRBJ1-5; 7 bases are shared with TRBD1. Trimming cost V 4 bases and J 4 bases; bases outside gene matches: 5. This CDR3 has 14 amino acids. Germline V gene data show CDR1 as SGHKS and CDR2 as YYEKEE (reference sequence). The chain's CDR3 is CASSEQGMNQPQHF. The CDR3 region has the DNA TGTGCCAGCAGCGAACAGGGGATGAATCAGCCCCAGCATTTT.